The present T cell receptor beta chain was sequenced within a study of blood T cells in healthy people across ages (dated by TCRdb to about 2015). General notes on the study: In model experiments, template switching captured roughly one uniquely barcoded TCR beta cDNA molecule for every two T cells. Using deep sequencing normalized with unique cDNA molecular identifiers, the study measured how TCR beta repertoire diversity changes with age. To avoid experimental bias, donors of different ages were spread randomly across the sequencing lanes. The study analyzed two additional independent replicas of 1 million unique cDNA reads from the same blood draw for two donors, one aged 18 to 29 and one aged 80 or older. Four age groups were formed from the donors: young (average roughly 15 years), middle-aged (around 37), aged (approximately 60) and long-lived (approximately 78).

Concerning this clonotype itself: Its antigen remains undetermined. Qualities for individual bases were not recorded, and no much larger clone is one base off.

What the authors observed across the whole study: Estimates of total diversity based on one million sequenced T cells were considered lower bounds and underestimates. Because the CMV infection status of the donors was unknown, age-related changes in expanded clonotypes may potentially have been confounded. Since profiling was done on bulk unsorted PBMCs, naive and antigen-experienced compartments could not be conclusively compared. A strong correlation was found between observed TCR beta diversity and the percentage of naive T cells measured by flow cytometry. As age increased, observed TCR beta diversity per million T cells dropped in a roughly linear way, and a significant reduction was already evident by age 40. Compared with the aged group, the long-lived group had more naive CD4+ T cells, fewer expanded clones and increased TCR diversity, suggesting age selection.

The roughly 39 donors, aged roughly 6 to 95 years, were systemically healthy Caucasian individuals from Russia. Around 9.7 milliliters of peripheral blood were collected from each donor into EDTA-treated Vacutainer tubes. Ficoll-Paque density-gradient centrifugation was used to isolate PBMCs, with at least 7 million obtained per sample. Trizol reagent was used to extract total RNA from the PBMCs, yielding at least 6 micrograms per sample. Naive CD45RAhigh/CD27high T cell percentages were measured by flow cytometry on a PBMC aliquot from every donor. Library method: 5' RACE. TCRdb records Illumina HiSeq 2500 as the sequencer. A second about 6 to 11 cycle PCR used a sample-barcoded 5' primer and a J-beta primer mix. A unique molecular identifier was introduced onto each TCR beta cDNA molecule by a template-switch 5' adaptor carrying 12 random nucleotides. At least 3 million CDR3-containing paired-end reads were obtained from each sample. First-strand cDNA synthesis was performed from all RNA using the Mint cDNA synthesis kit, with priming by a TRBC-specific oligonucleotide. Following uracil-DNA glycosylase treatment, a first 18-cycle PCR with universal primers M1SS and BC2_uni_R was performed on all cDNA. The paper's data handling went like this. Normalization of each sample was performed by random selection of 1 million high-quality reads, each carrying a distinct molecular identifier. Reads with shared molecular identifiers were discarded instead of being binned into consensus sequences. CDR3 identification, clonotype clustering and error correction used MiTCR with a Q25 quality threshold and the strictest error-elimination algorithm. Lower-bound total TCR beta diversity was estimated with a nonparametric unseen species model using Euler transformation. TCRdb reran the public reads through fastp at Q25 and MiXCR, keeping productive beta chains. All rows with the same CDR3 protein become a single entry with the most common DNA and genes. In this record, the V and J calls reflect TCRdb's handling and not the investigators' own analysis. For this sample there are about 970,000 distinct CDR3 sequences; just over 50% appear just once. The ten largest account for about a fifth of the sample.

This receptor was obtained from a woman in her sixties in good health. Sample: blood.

DNA sequence: TGTGCCAGCGGGACTAGTGGCTCCTACAATGAGCAGTTCTTC. This translates into CASGTSGSYNEQFF. The rearranged chain carries TRBV7-9 and TRBJ2-1, with 8 central nucleotides matching TRBD2. The germline V gene (reference sequence) gives CDR1 as SEHNR and CDR2 as FQNEAQ. Clipping removes 8 bases from V and 0 bases from J, with 3 as the unmatched junction base count. The cysteine opens and the phenylalanine closes a CDR3 of 14 amino acids. Only the CDR3 DNA stays, 42 bases, in frame from base 1.